The 2 T cell receptor beta chains listed next were all sequenced from one sample in a study of blood T cell repertoires in COVID-19. Only in-frame clones appear in the TCRdb table, and some are missing; sequencing was by immunoSEQ multiplex PCR. The sample consists of some 75,000 clones, around 80% of them appearing once. What was sequenced was peripheral blood. The origin of the receptors is a man aged 50 to 60 with COVID-19, enrolled during active disease.

This clone appeared a few times. This rearrangement joins TRBV6-5 to TRBJ1-5; maybe TRBD1 (6 bases). The V end was cut by 4 bases, the J end by 4 bases, with 14 bases between. Germline V gives CDR1 MNHEY, CDR2 SVGAGI. The CDR3 has 15 residues. CDR3 coding DNA: TGTGCCAGCAGTTCCCAGACAGGTGAAAATCAGCCCCAGCATTTT. Translation: CASSSQTGENQPQHF.

The CDR3 loop is CASSEYNRGPIEQYF. The CDR3 region has the DNA TGTGCCAGCAGTGAGTACAACAGGGGCCCAATCGAGCAGTACTTC. The rearrangement uses TRBV28 and TRBJ2-7, with TRBD1 identical over 7 bases. Germline CDR1 reads MDHEN; CDR2 reads SYDVKM. V gave up 5 bases and J gave up 6 bases; unmatched junction bases: 13. CDR3 length: 15 amino acids.